The 30 T cell receptor beta chains in this list originate from one sample, sequenced in a study of blood T cell repertoires in COVID-19. The table came from immunoSEQ multiplex PCR; TCRdb's copy has only in-frame clones and leaves some out. The sample has 150,000 to 200,000 clones; roughly 75% are singletons. Specimen: peripheral blood. These receptors were taken from a man aged 65-85 years with active or convalescent COVID-19.

V gene TRBV29-1 combines with J gene TRBJ2-1, with TRBD1 matching 7 bases. The CDR3 covers 14 residues. Germline V CDR1 and CDR2: SQVTM, ANQGSEA. The ends lost 3 bases at V and 3 bases at J; junction bases unmatched: 5. CDR3 nucleotide sequence: TGCAGCGTTGATAGGGGGCAGGTCTACAATGAGCAGTTCTTC. As protein: CSVDRGQVYNEQFF.

V is TRBV5-5 and J is TRBJ1-4; a possible D gene is TRBD1 (5 bases). There are 14 residues in the CDR3. CDR1 SGHKS and CDR2 YYEKEE come from the germline V gene (reference sequence). V lost 3 bases and J 4 bases, leaving 10 bases between the germline ends. This CDR3 reads CASSSGGINEKLFF. The CDR3 DNA reads TGTGCCAGCAGCTCCGGGGGGATTAATGAAAAACTGTTTTTT.

The chain has TRBV7-2 and TRBJ2-2, with TRBD1 matching over 8 bases. This CDR3 is built from 17 residues. Germline CDR1 is SGHTA and CDR2 is FQGNSA. After removal of 4 bases from V and 7 bases from J, the junction contained 14 bases not matched to a gene. The CDR3 region is CASSSHMDRVGVGELFF. CDR3 DNA: TGTGCCAGCAGCTCCCACATGGACAGGGTTGGCGTCGGGGAGCTGTTTTTT.

The gene calls are TRBV7-2 and TRBJ2-7, with 10 nucleotides matching TRBD2. CDR3 length: 14 amino acids. V trimming: 5 bases; J trimming: 3 bases; junction bases outside the gene matches: 4. Germline V CDR1 and CDR2: SGHTA, FQGNSA. The CDR3 spells CASSQASGGYEQYF. CDR3 bases: TGTGCCAGCAGCCAGGCTAGCGGGGGCTACGAGCAGTACTTC. The entire variable domain, with the rest obtained from reference TRBV7-2 and TRBJ2-7, is as follows: GAGVSQSPSNKVTEKGKDVELRCDPISGHTALYWYRQSLGQGLEFLIYFQGNSAPDKSGLPSDRFSAERTGGSVSTLTIQRTQQEDSAVYLCASSQASGGYEQYFGPGTRLTVT.

This clone rates as medium-sized (0.01 to 0.1%). V usage is TRBV2 and J usage is TRBJ2-3; no clear D. Germline V gives CDR1 SNHLY, CDR2 FYNNEI. The CDR3 totals 13 residues. The V gene lost 4 bases and the J gene lost 2 bases, with 7 bases spanning the gap. The CDR3 loop reads CASSGDNTDTQYF. CDR3 nucleotides: TGTGCCAGCAGTGGCGATAACACAGATACGCAGTATTTT.

The chain is built from TRBV13 and TRBJ2-7; 8 positions agree with TRBD2. The CDR3 has 16 residues. Germline CDR1 reads PRHDT; CDR2 reads FYEKMQ (reference sequence). The V gene end was trimmed by 5 bases and the J gene end by 4 bases; junction bases not matched to a gene: 13. CDR3 nucleotide sequence: TGTGCCAGCAGCCAAGGGAGTAGCGGGATACCATACGAGCAGTACTTC. Translating it yields CASSQGSSGIPYEQYF. Supplemented by reference TRBV13 and TRBJ2-7, the full variable domain reads AAGVIQSPRHLIKEKRETATLKCYPIPRHDTVYWYQQGPGQDPQFLISFYEKMQSDKGSIPDRFSAQQFSDYHSELNMSSLELGDSALYFCASSQGSSGIPYEQYFGPGTRLTVT.

The V and J genes are TRBV12-5 and TRBJ2-2; 10 nucleotides agree with TRBD2. The J segment lost 1 base and the V segment lost 6 bases, leaving 8 bases of the junction unmatched. CDR3 length: 17 residues. Germline V gene data show CDR1 as LGHNT and CDR2 as FRNRAP. The CDR3 protein is CASGSGLAQMNTGELFF. The CDR3 DNA is TGTGCTAGTGGCTCGGGACTAGCGCAGATGAACACCGGGGAGCTGTTTTTT.

The V call is TRBV7-3, the J call TRBJ1-6; TRBD1 might be the D (6 bases). Trimming shortened V by 5 bases and J by 5 bases, and 10 bases separated the two germline ends. In germline, CDR1 is SGHTA, CDR2 FQGTGA. This CDR3 has 14 residues. DNA for the CDR3: TGTGCCAGCAGCGCACAGGGAAATAATTCACCCCTCCACTTT. Its translation is CASSAQGNNSPLHF.

V gene TRBV5-1 combines with J gene TRBJ2-5; TRBD2 might be the D (7 bases). CDR3 length: 15 amino acids. Trimming stripped 4 bases from V and 6 bases from J, with 19 bases between. Germline assignment: CDR1 SGHRS and CDR2 YFSETQ. The CDR3 loop is CASSQLGAGEKTQYF. The CDR3 DNA reads as TGCGCCAGCAGCCAGCTGGGGGCGGGAGAGAAGACCCAGTACTTC.

This chain uses TRBV7-9 with TRBJ2-4, with D maybe TRBD2 (6 bases). CDR1 and CDR2 (germline): SEHNR, FQNEAQ (reference sequence). V gave up 3 bases and J gave up 8 bases, with 11 bases separating them. The CDR3 has 13 residues. The CDR3 loop reads CASSLGGGDIQYF. The CDR3 bases are TGTGCCAGCAGCTTGGGGGGAGGAGACATTCAGTACTTC.

This clone has only one observation. The rearrangement links TRBV7-2 to TRBJ2-2, with 9 bases matching TRBD1. V trimming: 7 bases; J trimming: 5 bases; junction bases outside the gene matches: 11. The germline gives CDR1 SGHTA, CDR2 FQGNSA. This CDR3 is 16 amino acids long. Written as DNA, the CDR3 is TGTGCCAGCACCCGGGATCGGACAGGGGTTACCGGGGAGCTGTTTTTT. Translated: CASTRDRTGVTGELFF.

V gene TRBV6-1 combines with J gene TRBJ1-2; tentative D call: TRBD1 (5 bases). Germline lookup yields CDR1 MNHNS and CDR2 SASEGT. The CDR3 runs 14 residues. V was shortened by 1 base and J by 5 bases, with 11 bases between the two germline ends. CDR3 sequence reads: CASSEEGSVYGYTF. Written as DNA, the CDR3 is TGTGCCAGCAGTGAAGAGGGGTCCGTGTATGGCTACACCTTC.

This clone came up a few times. The rearrangement links TRBV7-9 to TRBJ1-2, with D tentatively TRBD1 (6 bases). The CDR3 totals 13 residues. CDR1 SEHNR and CDR2 FQNEAQ come from the germline V gene (reference sequence). V was cut by 4 bases and J by 8 bases, with 14 bases left in between. The CDR3 nucleotides are TGTGCCAGCAGCTCAATTGGACAGACGGGCTACACCTTC. Encoded protein: CASSSIGQTGYTF.

The genes are TRBV5-7 and TRBJ1-2, with 9 bases aligning to TRBD1. TRBV5-7 is assigned to the ORF class and has an uncertain function. J lost 3 bases, V lost 4 bases, and 16 bases had no gene match. This CDR3 region has 18 residues. The CDR3 nucleotides read TGTGCCAGCAGCACTACCGGGACAGGGTGGGGGTTGGACTATGGCTACACCTTC. Translated, it gives CASSTTGTGWGLDYGYTF.

Details on this clone: This sample includes further DNA sequences coding for the same CDR3. V is TRBV9 and J is TRBJ2-5, with D perhaps matching TRBD2 (6 bases). Germline V gives CDR1 SGDLS, CDR2 YYNGEE. Trimming left V 1 base short and J 0 bases short, with 7 bases between. The CDR3 covers 14 residues. CDR3 loop: CASSVSGYQETQYF. The CDR3, as DNA: TGTGCCAGCAGCGTAAGCGGGTACCAAGAGACCCAGTACTTC.

This clone was detected once. The chain joins TRBV10-3 to TRBJ2-7; TRBD2 matches 8 bases. CDR3 length: 18 residues. The ends lost 0 bases at V and 0 bases at J; junction bases unmatched: 10. The V gene's germline CDR1 is ENHRY and CDR2 SYGVKD. CDR3 DNA: TGTGCCATCAGTGAGTCACCAGTAGCGGGACCCCGCTCCTACGAGCAGTACTTC. It specifies CAISESPVAGPRSYEQYF.

This clone was counted a single time. This chain joins TRBV5-1 and TRBJ2-1; TRBD2 aligns across 11 bases. The germline CDR1 and CDR2 sequences are SGHRS and YFSETQ. This CDR3 is 20 amino acids long. V lost 2 bases to trimming and J lost 7 bases; unmatched junction nucleotides: 20. The CDR3 region is CASSFPTWTSGLKEANEQFF. The CDR3 DNA follows: TGCGCCAGCAGCTTCCCAACATGGACTAGCGGGCTCAAGGAGGCAAATGAGCAGTTCTTC.

The chain has TRBV7-9 and TRBJ1-1, with D unresolved. V lost 5 bases and J 6 bases, leaving 7 bases between the germline ends. The germline gives CDR1 SEHNR, CDR2 FQNEAQ (reference sequence). The CDR3 sequence is 11 residues long. The CDR3, as DNA: TGTGCCAGCAGCATCAGCGCTGAAGCTTTCTTT. This encodes CASSISAEAFF.

V usage is TRBV5-6 and J usage is TRBJ1-5, with 8 bases that match TRBD1. CDR1 SGHDT and CDR2 YYEEEE come from the germline V gene. The trim removed 3 bases at V and 6 bases at J, leaving 5 bases unmatched. The length of the CDR3 is 14 residues. CDR3 sequence (DNA): TGTGCCAGCAGCTCAACAGGGGGAGTTCAGCCCCAGCATTTT. Protein product: CASSSTGGVQPQHF.

The chain has TRBV7-9 and TRBJ1-3; the match to TRBD1 covers 7 bases. The V gene end was trimmed by 5 bases and the J gene end by 0 bases; junction bases not matched to a gene: 10. There are 17 residues in the CDR3. CDR1 is SEHNR and CDR2 is FQNEAQ in the germline V gene (reference sequence). The CDR3 DNA reads TGTGCCAGCAGCCTTCAACAGGGGTTGAACTCTGGAAACACCATATATTTT. Translated, it gives CASSLQQGLNSGNTIYF.

A word on this clone: The sample holds other DNA sequences that translate to the same CDR3. CDR3 sequence: CASSPTGYYEQYF. CDR3 in DNA: TGTGCCAGCAGTCCCACAGGTTACTACGAGCAGTACTTC. The gene calls are TRBV12-3 or TRBV12-4 and TRBJ2-7; D might be TRBD1 (5 bases). V was pared by 5 bases and J by 3 bases, with 11 bases between. The CDR3 runs to 13 residues.

This clone was counted between two and nine times. The same CDR3 can be traced to other DNA sequences in this sample. This chain uses TRBV2 with TRBJ1-5; possibly TRBD1 for D (6 bases). V lost 4 bases to trimming and J lost 2 bases, with 9 bases between them. This CDR3 spans 14 amino acids. Germline lookup yields CDR1 SNHLY and CDR2 FYNNEI. Here the CDR3 DNA reads TGTGCCAGCAGTGGGAACAGGGGCAATCAGCCCCAGCATTTT. Protein sequence: CASSGNRGNQPQHF. The whole variable domain, remainder taken from reference TRBV2 and TRBJ1-5, is EPEVTQTPSHQVTQMGQEVILRCVPISNHLYFYWYRQILGQKVEFLVSFYNNEISEKSEIFDDQFSVERPDGSNFTLKIRSTKLEDSAMYFCASSGNRGNQPQHFGDGTRLSIL.

This clone was picked up many times. The CDR3, as DNA: TGCGCCAGCAGCTTGGCCGGGCAGGGTTATTCACCCCTCCACTTT. Its translation is CASSLAGQGYSPLHF. The chain employs TRBV5-1 and TRBJ1-6, with a weak D call TRBD1 (5 bases). The CDR3 is 15 residues long. CDR1 is SGHRS and CDR2 is YFSETQ in the germline V gene. Trimming removed 0 bases from V and 8 bases from J, with 12 bases in between.

The CDR3 DNA reads TGTGCCAGCAGCTTAGACGGGAGAACCACAGATACGCAGTATTTT. As protein: CASSLDGRTTDTQYF. The rearrangement joins TRBV11-3 to TRBJ2-3; TRBD2 might be the D (6 bases). Trimming left V 0 bases short and J 2 bases short, with 9 bases between. The germline V gene has CDR1 SGHNT and CDR2 YENEEA. This CDR3 has 15 residues.

The genes are TRBV5-1 and TRBJ1-1; D call uncertain. V was clipped by 0 bases and J by 1 base, with 7 bases between them. This CDR3 comprises 14 residues. Per the germline V gene, CDR1 is SGHRS and CDR2 is YFSETQ. CDR3 amino acids: CASSLVAQNTEAFF. CDR3 DNA: TGCGCCAGCAGCTTGGTGGCTCAGAACACTGAAGCTTTCTTT.

The rearrangement uses TRBV6-1 and TRBJ1-1; the match to TRBD1 covers 7 bases. The CDR3 sequence is 13 residues long. Per the germline V gene, CDR1 is MNHNS and CDR2 is SASEGT. J lost 5 bases, V lost 7 bases, and 7 bases had no gene match. As DNA, the CDR3 is TGTGCCAGCATTGTGGCAGGGGGAACTGAAGCTTTCTTT. It codes for CASIVAGGTEAFF.

This clone was recorded once. V gene TRBV7-9 combines with J gene TRBJ2-7; 8 bases are a match to TRBD1. J gave up 5 bases and V 1 base, and 13 bases lay outside the gene matches. Germline lookup yields CDR1 SEHNR and CDR2 FQNEAQ (reference sequence). The CDR3 is 17 amino acids. This CDR3 reads CASSLGSGQGRFNEQYF. CDR3 bases: TGTGCCAGCAGCTTAGGTAGCGGACAGGGTCGTTTCAACGAGCAGTACTTC.

The chain uses TRBV6-5 and TRBJ2-1; 10 bases map to TRBD2. Per germline, CDR1 MNHEY and CDR2 SVGAGI. Trimming removed 8 bases from V and 7 bases from J; junction bases left unmatched: 11. This CDR3 is 15 amino acids long. This CDR3 reads CASQEGTSELNEQFF. The CDR3 DNA sequence: TGTGCCAGCCAGGAAGGGACTAGCGAGTTAAATGAGCAGTTCTTC.

The chain uses TRBV3-1 (or the pseudogene TRBV3-2) and TRBJ1-5; no reliable D call. Trimming removed 6 bases from V and 0 bases from J, with 12 bases in between. Germline V gene lookup returns CDR1 LGHDT and CDR2 YNNKEL (reference sequence). The CDR3 length is 15 residues. As DNA, the CDR3 is TGTGCCAGCAGTCGGGATATAAATAGCAATCAGCCCCAGCATTTT. Encoded protein: CASSRDINSNQPQHF.

The CDR3 DNA follows: TGTGCCAGCTCAGCCGGGGTCGGCACGAACAATGAGCAGTTCTTC. It specifies CASSAGVGTNNEQFF. V gene TRBV18 combines with J gene TRBJ2-1; a weak D match, TRBD2 (5 bases). The V gene lost 5 bases and the J gene lost 5 bases, with 16 bases spanning the gap. This CDR3 region has 15 residues. Germline V gene data show CDR1 as KGHSH and CDR2 as LQKENI.